The 14 T cell receptor beta chains presented below share a single source sample, sequenced in a study of blood T cell repertoires in COVID-19. The repertoire was sequenced with immunoSEQ multiplex PCR; TCRdb's copy has only in-frame clones and lacks some. The sample lists 200,000 to 250,000 clones, about nine tenths seen once, with about 4% in the top ten. Sequencing was carried out using PBMCs or T cells enriched from blood (not recorded which). All receptors derive from a woman between 35 and 50 years old with acute COVID-19.

This clone was seen just once. The chain recombines TRBV4-3 with TRBJ1-2; D not resolved. The CDR3 is 18 amino acids. CDR1 is LGHNA and CDR2 is YSLEER in the germline V gene. Trimming removed 0 bases from V and 5 bases from J, with 22 bases in between. The CDR3 loop is CASSQDIIQGRPSYGYTF. The CDR3, as DNA: TGCGCCAGCAGCCAAGATATTATCCAAGGGAGGCCCTCGTATGGCTACACCTTC.

The genes are TRBV27 and TRBJ1-6; 12 nucleotides match TRBD1. Germline CDR1 reads MNHEY; CDR2 reads SMNVEV (reference sequence). V dropped 6 bases and J dropped 6; count of bases not matched to a gene: 0. CDR3 size: 14 residues. The CDR3 DNA is TGTGCCAGCAGGGGACAGGGGGCTAATTCACCCCTCCACTTT. Residues: CASRGQGANSPLHF.

The chain joins TRBV29-1 to TRBJ2-5; TRBD1 might be the D (5 bases). V gave up 3 bases and J gave up 3 bases, with 11 bases separating them. In germline, CDR1 is SQVTM, CDR2 ANQGSEA. This CDR3 spans 13 amino acids. For the CDR3, the DNA is TGCAGCGTTGATGGCGCCAGGGAAGAGACCCAGTACTTC. Translating gives CSVDGAREETQYF. Full variable domain (missing parts from reference TRBV29-1 and TRBJ2-5): SAVISQKPSRDICQRGTSLTIQCQVDSQVTMMFWYRQQPGQSLTLIATANQGSEATYESGFVIDKFPISRPNLTFSTLTVSNMSPEDSSIYLCSVDGAREETQYFGPGTRLLVL.

This chain uses TRBV19 with TRBJ1-5; 9 bases are a match to TRBD1. V dropped 6 bases and J dropped 7; count of bases not matched to a gene: 7. The CDR3 is made up of 14 amino acids. Germline V lookup: CDR1 LNHDA, CDR2 SQIVND (reference sequence). CDR3 DNA: TGTGCCAGTAGCCTACAGGGGGCAAGGCAGCCCCAGCATTTT. The encoded protein is CASSLQGARQPQHF.

This chain uses TRBV5-5 with TRBJ1-5, with D perhaps TRBD1 (5 bases). Germline values: CDR1 SGHKS, CDR2 YYEKEE (reference sequence). This CDR3 spans 15 amino acids. The V gene lost 2 bases and the J gene lost 6 bases, with 15 bases spanning the gap. The CDR3 is CASSFSDSPSQPQHF. In DNA form, the CDR3 reads TGTGCCAGCAGCTTTAGTGACAGCCCGAGTCAGCCCCAGCATTTT.

The chain couples TRBV19 to TRBJ1-4; TRBD1 agrees at 10 bases. Trimming at V came to 8 bases and at J to 8 bases, leaving 8 bases not matched to a gene. Germline V gene sequence: CDR1 LNHDA, CDR2 SQIVND (reference sequence). CDR3 length: 14 amino acids. CDR3 amino acids: CASYLGTGVEKLFF. The CDR3 DNA reads as TGTGCCAGTTATCTCGGGACAGGGGTGGAAAAACTGTTTTTT.

Of note for this clone: This sample includes further DNA sequences coding for the same CDR3. The chain links TRBV4-3 to TRBJ2-7; 7 bases line up with TRBD1. This CDR3 spans 14 amino acids. Germline-derived CDR1 and CDR2 are LGHNA and YSLEER. V lost 0 bases to trimming and J lost 2 bases; unmatched junction nucleotides: 1. The CDR3 loop is CASSQDRGTYEQYF. As DNA, the CDR3 is TGCGCCAGCAGCCAAGACAGGGGGACCTACGAGCAGTACTTC.

The chain recombines TRBV15 with TRBJ2-7, with D unresolved. Germline V gives CDR1 LNHNV, CDR2 YYDKDF (reference sequence). This CDR3 has 11 residues. V was clipped by 0 bases and J by 5 bases, with 2 bases between them. DNA for the CDR3: TGTGCCACCAGCAGAGATAACGAGCAGTACTTC. Its translation is CATSRDNEQYF.

The rearrangement uses TRBV7-2 and TRBJ1-2; D is uncertain. In germline, CDR1 is SGHTA, CDR2 FQGNSA. V was shortened by 5 bases and J by 6 bases, with 25 bases between the two germline ends. The CDR3 contains 17 residues. The CDR3 coding sequence is TGTGCCAGCAGCCCCGACGGTGGCGGCAGACTCCGTAATGGCTACACCTTC. Encoded protein: CASSPDGGGRLRNGYTF.

The chain carries TRBV6-4 and TRBJ1-2; no reliable D call. CDR3 size: 14 residues. V was trimmed by 5 bases and J by 4 bases, leaving 14 bases between them. Germline V gene data show CDR1 as MRHNA and CDR2 as SNTAGT. DNA for the CDR3: TGTGCCAGCAGTCCCGGAGGAGCCTCCTATGGCTACACCTTC. Translation: CASSPGGASYGYTF.

The chain recombines TRBV6-6 with TRBJ1-1; TRBD1 agrees at 7 bases. The CDR3 has 16 amino acids. The germline V gene encodes CDR1 MNHNY and CDR2 SVGAGI (reference sequence). Unmatched junction bases numbered 8, after V lost 0 bases and J lost 4 bases. The CDR3 coding sequence is TGTGCCAGCAGTTACTCGACAGGGTCGGTGGGCACTGAAGCTTTCTTT. It codes for CASSYSTGSVGTEAFF.

The chain carries TRBV2 and TRBJ1-2, with D perhaps matching TRBD1 (5 bases). V shed 5 bases and J shed 3 bases, with 19 bases lying between them. CDR3 size: 16 residues. Germline V gene data show CDR1 as SNHLY and CDR2 as FYNNEI. The CDR3 nucleotides are TGTGCCAGCAGTCATACGATGGGGGAGGGCGACTATGGCTACACCTTC. This encodes CASSHTMGEGDYGYTF.

In its sample, this clone was seen a few times. The chain joins TRBV9 to TRBJ2-2; D gene unclear. The CDR3 is 12 residues long. V shed 1 base and J shed 5 bases, with 3 bases lying between them. Germline V gene sequence: CDR1 SGDLS, CDR2 YYNGEE. The CDR3: CASSVQTGELFF. CDR3 sequence (DNA): TGTGCCAGCAGCGTACAGACCGGGGAGCTGTTTTTT.

J is TRBJ2-1 and V is TRBV12-3 or TRBV12-4; 7 bases match TRBD2. V was clipped by 0 bases and J by 7 bases; unmatched bases: 0. The CDR3 spans 13 residues. CDR3 sequence reads: CASSLAGGNEQFF. DNA of the CDR3: TGTGCCAGCAGTTTAGCGGGGGGGAATGAGCAGTTCTTC.